This TCR beta chain originates from a study of response to subunit inactivated influenza vaccine (dated by TCRdb to the late 2010s). With respect to the entire study: The study used deep quantitative T cell receptor repertoire profiling to track responses to a trivalent subunit inactivated influenza vaccine.

This clonotype was recorded many times. Its recognized antigen is unknown. Base qualities are not provided; no much larger clone lies one nucleotide away. Libraries were prepared through RT-PCR. Sequencing was carried out with an Illumina HiSeq 2500. The raw public data were reprocessed by TCRdb itself: fastp quality trimming at Q25, MiXCR clonotype calling, in-frame beta chains only. Each entry merges the rows of one CDR3 protein and shows their most common DNA and genes. The sample contains about 480,000 distinct CDR3 sequences, approximately 13% of them found a single time. The top ten constitute about 12% of the sample. Broad study findings and their caveats: The authors suggested that each seasonal influenza vaccination may recruit only a limited number of new T cells.

Counted from cysteine to phenylalanine, this CDR3 has 13 amino acids. Only the CDR3 region is kept as DNA, spanning 39 bases read in frame from base 1. V and J lose 0 bases and 7 bases, and a span of 8 bases separates them. CDR1 and CDR2, per the germline V gene (reference sequence), are SGHKS and YYEKEE. The sample's time point label is to be understood as: approximately 40 days after influenza vaccine administration. This specimen consisted of PBMCs from blood, obtained about 40 days after vaccination. The rearrangement combines TRBV5-5 with TRBJ1-5; the D gene cannot be resolved reliably. The source of this sequence is a man in his forties or fifties who received an inactivated influenza vaccine. Donor details come from another sample of the same person, matched by shared clones. The DNA sequence is as follows: TGTGCCAGCAGCTTGGGGGTTGGCCAGCCCCAGCATTTT. This encodes CASSLGVGQPQHF.